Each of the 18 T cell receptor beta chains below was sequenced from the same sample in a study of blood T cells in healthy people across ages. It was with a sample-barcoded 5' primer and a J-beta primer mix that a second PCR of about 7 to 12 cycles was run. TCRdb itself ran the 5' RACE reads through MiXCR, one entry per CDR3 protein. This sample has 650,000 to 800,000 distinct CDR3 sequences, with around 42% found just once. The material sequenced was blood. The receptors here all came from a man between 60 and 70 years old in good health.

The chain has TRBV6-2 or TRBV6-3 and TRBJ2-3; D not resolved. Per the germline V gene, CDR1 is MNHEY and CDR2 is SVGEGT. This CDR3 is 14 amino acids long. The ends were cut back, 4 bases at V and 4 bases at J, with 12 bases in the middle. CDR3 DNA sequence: TGTGCCAGCAGTTCCGGCATGACCCCAGATACGCAGTATTTT. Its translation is CASSSGMTPDTQYF.

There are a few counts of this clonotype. The CDR3 coding sequence is TGTGCCAGCAGCATACCACCGACAGGGAAGGATGAGCAGTTCTTC. Its protein product is CASSIPPTGKDEQFF. The chain links TRBV7-9 to TRBJ2-1; 7 nucleotides match TRBD1. J was trimmed by 8 bases and V by 5 bases; bases with no gene match: 12. Germline V gene data show CDR1 as SEHNR and CDR2 as FQNEAQ (reference sequence). CDR3 length equals 15 residues.

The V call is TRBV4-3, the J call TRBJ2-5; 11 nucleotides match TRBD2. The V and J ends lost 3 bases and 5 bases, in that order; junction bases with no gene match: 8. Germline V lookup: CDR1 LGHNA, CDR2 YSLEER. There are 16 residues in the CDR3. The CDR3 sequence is CASSQHSGGALETQYF. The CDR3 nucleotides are TGCGCCAGCAGCCAGCATAGCGGGGGGGCCTTGGAGACCCAGTACTTC.

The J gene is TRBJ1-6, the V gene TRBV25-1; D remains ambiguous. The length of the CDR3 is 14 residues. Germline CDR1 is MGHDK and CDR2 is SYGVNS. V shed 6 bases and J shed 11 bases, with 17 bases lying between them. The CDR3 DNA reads TGTGCCAGCAGAGGAGGGTACGAGAATCCACCCCTCCACTTT. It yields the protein CASRGGYENPPLHF.

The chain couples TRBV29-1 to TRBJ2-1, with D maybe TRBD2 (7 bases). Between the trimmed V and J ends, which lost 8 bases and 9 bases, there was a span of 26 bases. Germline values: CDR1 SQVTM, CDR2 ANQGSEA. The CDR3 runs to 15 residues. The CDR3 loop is CSSRQASSGRVEQFF. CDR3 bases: TGCAGCTCAAGACAGGCGTCTAGCGGCCGTGTTGAGCAGTTCTTC.

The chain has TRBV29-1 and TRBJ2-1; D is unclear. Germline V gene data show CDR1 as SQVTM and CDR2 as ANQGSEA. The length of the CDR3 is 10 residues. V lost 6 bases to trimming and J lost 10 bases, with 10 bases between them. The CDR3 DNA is TGCAGCGTGGGGATTCCCGAGCAGTTCTTC. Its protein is CSVGIPEQFF.

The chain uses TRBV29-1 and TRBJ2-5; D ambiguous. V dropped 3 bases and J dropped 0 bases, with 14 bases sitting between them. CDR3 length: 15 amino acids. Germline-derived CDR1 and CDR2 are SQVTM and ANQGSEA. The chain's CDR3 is CSVEASEVYQETQYF. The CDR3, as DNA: TGCAGCGTTGAGGCTAGTGAGGTGTACCAAGAGACCCAGTACTTC.

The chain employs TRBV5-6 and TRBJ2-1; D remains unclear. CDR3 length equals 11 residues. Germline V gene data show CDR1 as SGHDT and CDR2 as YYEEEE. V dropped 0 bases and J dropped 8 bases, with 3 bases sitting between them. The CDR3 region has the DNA TGTGCCAGCAGCTTGGATGATGAGCAGTTCTTC. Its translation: CASSLDDEQFF.

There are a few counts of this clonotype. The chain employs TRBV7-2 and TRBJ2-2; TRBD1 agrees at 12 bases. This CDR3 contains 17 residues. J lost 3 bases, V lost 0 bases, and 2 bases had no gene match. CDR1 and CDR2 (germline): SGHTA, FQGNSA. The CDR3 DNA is TGTGCCAGCAGCTTAGCGGGACAGGGGGCGTACACCGGGGAGCTGTTTTTT. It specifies CASSLAGQGAYTGELFF.

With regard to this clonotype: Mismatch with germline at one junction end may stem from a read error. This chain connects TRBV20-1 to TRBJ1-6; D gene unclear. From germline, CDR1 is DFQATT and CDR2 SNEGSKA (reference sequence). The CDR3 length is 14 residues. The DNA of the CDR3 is TGCAGTGCTAGAAGAAGCGGAAATAATTCACCCCCCCACTTT. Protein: CSARRSGNNSPPHF.

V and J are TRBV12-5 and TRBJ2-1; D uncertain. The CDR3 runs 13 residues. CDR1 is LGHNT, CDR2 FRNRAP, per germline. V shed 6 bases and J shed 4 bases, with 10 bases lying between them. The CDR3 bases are TGTGCTAGTGGGCCCAGAACTTACAATGAGCAGTTCTTC. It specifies CASGPRTYNEQFF.

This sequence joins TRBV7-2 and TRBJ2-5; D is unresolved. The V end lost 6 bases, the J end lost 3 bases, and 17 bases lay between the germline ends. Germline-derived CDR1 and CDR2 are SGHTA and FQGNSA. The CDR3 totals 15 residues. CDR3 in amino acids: CASSLSPFRKETQYF. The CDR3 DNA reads TGTGCCAGCAGTTTATCCCCCTTCCGGAAAGAGACCCAGTACTTC.

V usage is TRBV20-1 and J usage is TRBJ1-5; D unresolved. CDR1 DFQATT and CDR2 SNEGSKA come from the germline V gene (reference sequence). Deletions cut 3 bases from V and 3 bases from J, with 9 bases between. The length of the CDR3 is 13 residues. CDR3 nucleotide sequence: TGCAGTGCTAGCACTCAGGCCAATCAGCCCCAGCATTTT. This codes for CSASTQANQPQHF.

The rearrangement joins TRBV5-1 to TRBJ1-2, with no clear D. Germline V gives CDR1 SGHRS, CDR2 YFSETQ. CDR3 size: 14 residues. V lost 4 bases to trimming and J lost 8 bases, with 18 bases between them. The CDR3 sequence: CASSPEIWGNGYTF. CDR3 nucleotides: TGCGCCAGCAGCCCGGAAATCTGGGGAAACGGCTACACCTTC. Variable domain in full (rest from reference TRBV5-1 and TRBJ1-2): KAGVTQTPRYLIKTRGQQVTLSCSPISGHRSVSWYQQTPGQGLQFLFEYFSETQRNKGNFPGRFSGRQFSNSRSEMNVSTLELGDSALYLCASSPEIWGNGYTFGSGTRLTVV.

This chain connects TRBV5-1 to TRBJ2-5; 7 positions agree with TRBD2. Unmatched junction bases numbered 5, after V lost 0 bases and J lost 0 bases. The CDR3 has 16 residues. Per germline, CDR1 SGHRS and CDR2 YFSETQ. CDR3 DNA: TGCGCCAGCAGCTTGGGATCAGCGGGGCACCAAGAGACCCAGTACTTC. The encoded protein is CASSLGSAGHQETQYF.

The CDR3 nucleotides are TGTGCCAGCAGAGGGGATCAGCCCCAGCATTTT. Its protein is CASRGDQPQHF. The chain recombines TRBV27 with TRBJ1-5; tentative D call: TRBD1 (5 bases). The germline CDR1 and CDR2 sequences are MNHEY and SMNVEV (reference sequence). Trimming cost V 6 bases and J 5 bases, with 5 bases left between them. This CDR3 has 11 amino acids.

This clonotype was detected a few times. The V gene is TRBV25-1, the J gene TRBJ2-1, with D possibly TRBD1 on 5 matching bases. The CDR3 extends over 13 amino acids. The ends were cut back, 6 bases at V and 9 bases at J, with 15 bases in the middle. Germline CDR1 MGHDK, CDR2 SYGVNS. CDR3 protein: CASSIVGEGEQFF. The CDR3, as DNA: TGTGCCAGCAGCATTGTAGGGGAAGGTGAGCAGTTCTTC.

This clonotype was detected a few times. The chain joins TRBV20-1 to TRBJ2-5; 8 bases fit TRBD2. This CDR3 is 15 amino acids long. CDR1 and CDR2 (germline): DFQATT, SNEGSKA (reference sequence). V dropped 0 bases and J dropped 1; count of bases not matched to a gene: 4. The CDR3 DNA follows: TGCAGTGCTAGAGAAGGACTAGCAATCCAAGAGACCCAGTACTTC. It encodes CSAREGLAIQETQYF.